These T cell receptor beta chains were read from a single sample in a study of cytomegalovirus exposure and HLA in healthy donors. Here immunoSEQ multiplex PCR was the method, and the copy in TCRdb shows in-frame clones only, minus some. The repertoire holds around 180,000 clones, roughly 84% seen once, with 0.25% to 0.3% in the top ten. Sequencing input: PBMCs. Receptor source: a boy aged 10-17 years in good health and CMV-seronegative. Both conserved end residues are part of each CDR3. A D gene is named only where the DNA matches it firmly. Not all rows give a size; the values are once, few, many and, for expanded clones, a class.

abundance,d_gene,j_gene,v_gene,CDR3aa,CDR3nt
.,.,TRBJ1-1,TRBV28,CASSFLAGLGATEAFF,TGTGCCAGCAGTTTTTTAGCGGGTCTGGGGGCCACTGAAGCTTTCTTT
.,TRBD1,TRBJ1-2,TRBV30,CAWCKRTGANYGYTF,TGTGCCTGGTGCAAGAGGACAGGAGCTAACTATGGCTACACCTTC
.,.,TRBJ2-5,TRBV2,CASQDPLPGETQYF,TGTGCCAGCCAAGACCCCCTGCCCGGGGAGACCCAGTACTTC
.,.,TRBJ2-5,TRBV15,CATSRERSGMEETQYF,TGTGCCACCAGCAGAGAACGTTCAGGGATGGAAGAGACCCAGTACTTC
.,.,TRBJ1-6,TRBV27,CASSHGQVGSPLHF,TGTGCCAGCAGTCACGGACAAGTGGGTTCACCCCTCCACTTT
.,TRBD2,TRBJ2-7,TRBV27,CASSFGRAFFYEQYF,TGTGCCAGCAGTTTCGGGAGGGCCTTTTTCTACGAGCAGTACTTC
.,TRBD1,TRBJ2-7,TRBV28,CASSFGDRAYEQYF,TGTGCCAGCAGTTTCGGCGACAGGGCCTACGAGCAGTACTTC
once,.,TRBJ1-1,TRBV30,CAWSVTGWPEAFF,TGTGCCTGGAGTGTGACGGGATGGCCTGAAGCTTTCTTT
.,TRBD1,TRBJ1-2,TRBV5-1,CASRQGGTDGYTF,TGCGCCAGCCGACAGGGCGGAACGGATGGCTACACCTTC
.,.,TRBJ2-7,TRBV21-1,CASSDSGAPSYEQYF,TGTGCCAGCAGCGATAGCGGAGCCCCCTCCTACGAGCAGTACTTC
few,TRBD1,TRBJ1-1,TRBV6-6,CASSYSKTGGNEAFF,TGTGCCAGCAGTTACTCAAAGACAGGGGGTAATGAAGCTTTCTTT
.,.,TRBJ2-7,TRBV5-6,CASTTRERYFYEQYF,TGTGCCAGCACCACCCGGGAGAGATACTTCTACGAGCAGTACTTC
.,.,TRBJ2-7,TRBV5-1,CASSLYGSLDYEQYF,TGCGCCAGCAGCTTGTATGGCAGTCTAGACTACGAGCAGTACTTC
.,.,TRBJ2-5,TRBV6-1,CASSELLRQQETQYF,TGTGCCAGCAGTGAACTCCTGAGACAGCAAGAGACCCAGTACTTC
few,TRBD2,TRBJ2-7,TRBV2,CAGRAGVLYEQYF,TGTGCCGGTAGAGCGGGGGTCCTTTACGAGCAGTACTTC
.,TRBD1,TRBJ2-7,TRBV5-4,CASSDRARATYEQYF,TGTGCCAGCAGCGACAGGGCGCGGGCCACCTACGAGCAGTACTTC
.,.,TRBJ2-3,TRBV9,CASSVVLAGTDTQYF,TGTGCCAGCAGCGTAGTACTAGCAGGGACAGATACGCAGTATTTT
.,.,TRBJ1-6,TRBV15,CATSRGKLRGSPLHF,TGTGCCACCAGCAGAGGAAAGCTCAGGGGTTCACCCCTCCACTTT
.,TRBD1,TRBJ1-1,TRBV5-8,CASSFAVRFPGGAFF,TGTGCCAGCAGCTTTGCAGTGCGTTTTCCAGGGGGAGCTTTCTTT
once,.,TRBJ1-1,TRBV18,CASSPWPGGDTEAFF,TGTGCCAGCTCACCATGGCCAGGCGGGGACACTGAAGCTTTCTTT
.,TRBD2,TRBJ2-1,TRBV10-3,CAISVLSGRAVNEQFF,TGTGCCATCAGTGTTCTTAGCGGGAGGGCCGTCAATGAGCAGTTCTTC
.,.,TRBJ1-3,TRBV18,CASSPSSTGKTIYF,TGTGCCAGCTCACCATCCTCGACGGGTAAAACCATATATTTT
.,TRBD1,TRBJ1-5,TRBV6-1,CASSWTGGPDQPQHF,TGTGCCAGCAGCTGGACAGGGGGGCCTGATCAGCCCCAGCATTTT
.,TRBD2,TRBJ2-7,TRBV5-1,CASSLRGDPENEQYF,TGCGCCAGCAGCTTGCGGGGGGACCCAGAGAACGAGCAGTACTTC
few,.,TRBJ1-4,TRBV13,CASSSRFTTNEKLFF,TGTGCCAGCAGCTCCCGGTTTACAACTAATGAAAAACTGTTTTTT
.,TRBD2,TRBJ2-3,TRBV15,CATSRDIRGVTSGDTDTQYF,TGTGCCACCAGCAGAGACATCCGGGGCGTGACTAGCGGAGACACAGATACGCAGTATTTT
.,.,TRBJ1-1,TRBV7-2,CASSRGTFEITEAFF,TGTGCCAGCAGCCGAGGGACATTCGAGATCACTGAAGCTTTCTTT
few,.,TRBJ1-2,TRBV16,CASGKGLNYGYTF,TGTGCCAGCGGAAAGGGGTTAAACTATGGCTACACCTTC
once,TRBD2,TRBJ2-7,TRBV14,CASSPLAGGGYEQYF,TGTGCCAGCAGCCCCCTTGCGGGAGGTGGCTACGAGCAGTACTTC
.,.,TRBJ2-7,TRBV5-4,CASSPDIGTYEQYF,TGTGCCAGCAGCCCGGACATTGGGACCTACGAGCAGTACTTC
.,.,TRBJ1-1,TRBV7-3,CASSLTGGGEGTEAFF,TGTGCCAGCAGCTTAACGGGCGGGGGCGAAGGCACTGAAGCTTTCTTT
once,TRBD2,TRBJ2-3,TRBV13,CASSDPGTSGTDTQYF,TGTGCCAGCTCAGATCCCGGGACTAGCGGGACAGATACGCAGTATTTT
.,TRBD2,TRBJ2-3,TRBV13,CASSQTRGGLTDTQYF,TGTGCCAGCAGCCAGACACGGGGGGGGCTCACAGATACGCAGTATTTT
.,.,TRBJ1-5,TRBV10-3,CAISESGDRNQPQHF,TGTGCCATCAGTGAGTCAGGAGACCGGAATCAGCCCCAGCATTTT
.,TRBD2,TRBJ2-7,TRBV6-1,CASSDGPSGAYEQYF,TGTGCCAGCAGTGACGGTCCTAGCGGCGCCTACGAGCAGTACTTC
.,TRBD2,TRBJ2-7,TRBV7-3,CASSLSGGLNEQYF,TGTGCCAGCAGCTTAAGCGGGGGTCTCAACGAGCAGTACTTC
.,.,TRBJ1-3,TRBV9,CASSLRGAGNTIYF,TGTGCCAGCAGCCTCAGGGGTGCTGGAAACACCATATATTTT
.,TRBD1,TRBJ2-7,TRBV5-1,CASSLQGISYEQYF,TGCGCCAGCAGCTTACAGGGGATCTCCTACGAGCAGTACTTC
.,TRBD2,TRBJ2-3,TRBV19,CASRARGVRDTQYF,TGTGCCAGTAGGGCCCGGGGGGTACGGGATACGCAGTATTTT
.,TRBD1,TRBJ1-2,TRBV6-1,CASSNPGQGNYGYTF,TGTGCCAGCAGTAATCCGGGACAGGGGAACTATGGCTACACCTTC
few,TRBD1,TRBJ1-2,TRBV6-4,CASSDSGTGHGYTF,TGTGCCAGCAGTGACTCCGGGACAGGGCATGGCTACACCTTC
.,.,TRBJ1-1,TRBV9,CASSVVTGTEAFF,TGTGCCAGCAGCGTAGTCACCGGGACAGAAGCTTTCTTT
.,TRBD1,TRBJ2-7,TRBV7-3,CASSRAGGEQYF,TGTGCCAGCAGCAGGGCAGGGGGCGAGCAGTACTTC
.,.,TRBJ2-3,TRBV16,CASSQLPGDTQYF,TGTGCCAGCAGCCAATTACCAGGAGATACGCAGTATTTT
.,TRBD2,TRBJ2-3,TRBV18,CASSPRGGRTDTQYF,TGTGCCAGCTCACCACGCGGGGGACGCACAGATACGCAGTATTTT
.,TRBD2,TRBJ2-7,TRBV27,CASRPGLAGVEQYF,TGTGCCAGCAGACCGGGACTAGCGGGAGTCGAGCAGTACTTC
.,.,TRBJ2-1,TRBV4-1,CASSGVDLISYNEQFF,TGCGCCAGCAGCGGGGTGGACTTAATCTCCTACAATGAGCAGTTCTTC
few,.,TRBJ2-7,TRBV7-9,CASSLALPGRYEQYF,TGTGCCAGCAGCTTAGCCCTACCAGGGCGCTACGAGCAGTACTTC
.,TRBD2,TRBJ2-3,TRBV5-1,CASSLSRGGADTQYF,TGCGCCAGCAGCTTGAGCCGGGGGGGGGCAGATACGCAGTATTTT
.,.,TRBJ1-1,TRBV5-1,CASSLAWGGTEAFF,TGCGCCAGCAGCTTGGCTTGGGGAGGGACTGAAGCTTTCTTT
.,TRBD1,TRBJ1-2,TRBV6-5,CASSLDRVGGYTF,TGTGCCAGCAGTTTGGACAGGGTTGGGGGCTACACCTTC
.,.,TRBJ2-1,TRBV19,CASSQTRDIYNEQFF,TGTGCCAGTAGTCAGACTCGGGATATCTACAATGAGCAGTTCTTC
.,.,TRBJ1-2,TRBV6-1,CASSDGGHNYGYTF,TGTGCCAGCAGTGACGGGGGGCACAACTATGGCTACACCTTC